This T cell receptor (beta chain) came from a study of type 1 regulatory T cells. As for the study in general: T-allo10 is a Tr1-enriched, alloantigen-specific CD4 T cell product made in vitro. Study-level results: Tr1 cells had a more restricted TCR repertoire than non-Tr1 cells.

For this clonotype: The antigen is not known.

MiXCR, run by TCRdb on the reads, gives a single entry per CDR3 protein. The table lists about 60,000 distinct CDR3 sequences, 62% of them singletons. Germline CDR1 is SEHNR and CDR2 is FQNEAQ (reference sequence). Trimming shortened V by 6 bases and J by 1 base, and 12 bases separated the two germline ends. The CDR3 is made up of 14 amino acids. The sequenced material came from cultured non-Tr1 T cells, either the whole culture or a sorted T cell fraction (not recorded which). The clonotype was recovered from a human donor in good health. This chain uses TRBV7-9 with TRBJ1-1; D unclear. The DNA of the CDR3 is TGTGCCAGCAGTTTTGGACCCACGAACACTGAAGCTTTCTTT. As protein: CASSFGPTNTEAFF.